These 29 T cell receptor beta chains originate from one sample sequenced in a study of cytomegalovirus exposure and HLA in healthy donors. The PCR had 60 Vbeta and 13 Jbeta primers. Profiled with immunoSEQ multiplex PCR; TCRdb holds only in-frame clones, not every one. The table records some 170,000 clones, around 80% of them present only once. Sequencing was carried out using PBMCs. Receptors were obtained from a man in his forties in good health and CMV-seronegative.

The V gene is TRBV9, the J gene TRBJ1-2, with 8 bases identical to TRBD1. The CDR3 contains 13 residues. Germline V gene sequence: CDR1 SGDLS, CDR2 YYNGEE. V was pared by 4 bases and J by 5 bases, with 4 bases of the junction left unmatched. Written as DNA, the CDR3 is TGTGCCAGCAGCTCGCAGGGGGCTTATGGCTACACCTTC. The encoded protein is CASSSQGAYGYTF.

This clone came up once. The CDR3 region is CASSPPTSGRSQYF. CDR3 sequence (DNA): TGTGCCAGCAGTCCCCCGACTAGCGGGAGATCACAGTATTTT. This chain uses TRBV27 with TRBJ2-3; 12 nucleotides line up with TRBD2. Germline trimming cut 5 bases from V and 12 bases from J; bases unmatched to any gene: 9. This CDR3 is built from 14 residues. Germline V gene data show CDR1 as MNHEY and CDR2 as SMNVEV (reference sequence).

This rearrangement joins TRBV15 to TRBJ2-7, with 10 positions matching TRBD2. Trimming removed 3 bases from V and 7 bases from J; junction bases left unmatched: 9. This CDR3 has 15 residues. From germline, CDR1 is LNHNV and CDR2 YYDKDF (reference sequence). CDR3 DNA: TGTGCCACCAGCAGCAAGACTAGCGGGCTGGGGGAGCAGTACTTC. It translates to CATSSKTSGLGEQYF.

Regarding this clone: One end of the junction is discordant with germline, which a read error may explain. The same CDR3 can be traced to other DNA sequences in this sample. The chain is built from TRBV7-9 and TRBJ2-7, with 9 positions matching TRBD1. Germline CDR1 and CDR2: SEHNR and FQNEAQ (reference sequence). This CDR3 has 18 amino acids. The CDR3 DNA sequence: TGTGCCAGCAGCTTGAGAGCCGTGCCGCGGGACAGGGACTACGAACAGTACTTC. As protein: CASSLRAVPRDRDYEQYF.

Only one count was recorded for this clone. The chain uses TRBV19 and TRBJ2-2; D is unresolved. The V gene's germline CDR1 is LNHDA and CDR2 SQIVND (reference sequence). The CDR3 covers 15 residues. The germline V and J ends were trimmed by 5 bases and 6 bases, with 16 bases remaining between them. DNA for the CDR3: TGTGCCAGTAGTTTAGGAAGTTGGCAACCCGGGGAGCTGTTTTTT. It specifies CASSLGSWQPGELFF. Using reference TRBV19 and TRBJ2-2 for the parts outside the CDR3, the full variable domain is DGGITQSPKYLFRKEGQNVTLSCEQNLNHDAMYWYRQDPGQGLRLIYYSQIVNDFQKGDIAEGYSVSREKKESFPLTVTSAQKNPTAFYLCASSLGSWQPGELFFGEGSRLTVL.

This clone has just a few counts. The chain is built from TRBV5-1 and TRBJ2-2; D is ambiguous. The CDR3 has 16 amino acids. From germline, CDR1 is SGHRS and CDR2 YFSETQ. V lost 4 bases to trimming and J lost 2 bases, with 15 bases between them. CDR3 sequence (DNA): TGCGCCAGCAGCCCGGCAGGTTCCTTTAACACCGGGGAGCTGTTTTTT. Its protein is CASSPAGSFNTGELFF.

Worth noting for this clone: Different DNA sequences within this sample yield the same CDR3. The chain joins TRBV5-1 to TRBJ2-1; 15 bases align to TRBD2. J gave up 1 base and V 4 bases, and 6 bases lay outside the gene matches. This CDR3 spans 18 amino acids. In germline, CDR1 is SGHRS, CDR2 YFSETQ. This chain's CDR3 is CASSPGLAGGRSYNEQFF. CDR3 nucleotides: TGCGCCAGCAGCCCGGGACTAGCGGGAGGAAGGTCCTACAATGAGCAGTTCTTC.

The CDR3 bases are TGTGCCAGCAGCCTTCAGGGGGCTGAAGCTTTCTTT. Translation: CASSLQGAEAFF. The J gene is TRBJ1-1, the V gene TRBV7-9; 7 nucleotides align to TRBD1. The CDR3 loop spans 12 amino acids. Germline V gene sequence: CDR1 SEHNR, CDR2 FQNEAQ (reference sequence). The V and J ends lost 5 bases and 6 bases, in that order; junction bases with no gene match: 3.

This clone was detected a few times. V gene TRBV27 combines with J gene TRBJ1-6; the match to TRBD1 covers 7 bases. The CDR3 length is 14 residues. CDR1 MNHEY and CDR2 SMNVEV come from the germline V gene (reference sequence). The V and J ends lost 6 bases and 9 bases, in that order; junction bases with no gene match: 8. DNA for the CDR3: TGTGCCAGCAGATACTTCCAGGGGGGTTCACCCCTCCACTTT. Translated, it gives CASRYFQGGSPLHF.

The J gene is TRBJ1-2, the V gene TRBV28; TRBD1 matches at 7 bases. This CDR3 is built from 13 residues. Germline lookup yields CDR1 MDHEN and CDR2 SYDVKM. With V trimmed by 3 bases and J by 4 bases, 2 bases remained unmatched. The CDR3, as DNA: TGTGCCAGCAGTTTCAGGGGGACCTATGGCTACACCTTC. Residues: CASSFRGTYGYTF.

The chain carries TRBV9 and TRBJ2-5; TRBD2 aligns across 9 bases. V lost 3 bases and J lost 2; bases outside the gene matches: 8. The CDR3 length is 16 residues. Per the germline V gene, CDR1 is SGDLS and CDR2 is YYNGEE. In nucleotides, the CDR3 is TGTGCCAGCAGCGGACCGGGACTAGCTCGTCAAGAGACCCAGTACTTC. Its protein is CASSGPGLARQETQYF. The full variable domain, its missing parts supplied by reference TRBV9 and TRBJ2-5, is DSGVTQTPKHLITATGQRVTLRCSPRSGDLSVYWYQQSLDQGLQFLIQYYNGEERAKGNILERFSAQQFPDLHSELNLSSLELGDSALYFCASSGPGLARQETQYFGPGTRLLVL.

The chain has TRBV4-1 and TRBJ2-7; D is undetermined. The CDR3 length is 16 residues. Trimming removed 0 bases at V and 0 bases at J, with 12 bases between. Germline CDR1 is MGHRA and CDR2 is YSYEKL. The DNA of the CDR3 is TGCGCCAGCAGCCAAGAGTCCGTTACAGACTCCTACGAGCAGTACTTC. It yields the protein CASSQESVTDSYEQYF.

The V and J genes are TRBV6-1 and TRBJ1-2; D gene unclear. The CDR3 is made up of 14 amino acids. V dropped 5 bases and J dropped 1 base, with 11 bases sitting between them. Germline CDR1 and CDR2: MNHNS and SASEGT. CDR3 sequence (DNA): TGTGCCAGCAGTCCCCGGGCGGGTAACTATGGCTACACCTTC. This sequence encodes CASSPRAGNYGYTF.

The V call is TRBV2, the J call TRBJ2-1; D uncertain. The germline V gene has CDR1 SNHLY and CDR2 FYNNEI. V was shortened by 6 bases and J by 12 bases, with 21 bases between the two germline ends. The CDR3 spans 14 residues. CDR3 bases: TGTGCCAGCAGAGTGAGACTTCCCCGTGAACGGCAGTTCTTC. This encodes CASRVRLPRERQFF.

This clone was seen more than once but under ten times. This chain joins TRBV28 and TRBJ2-4; 9 bases fit TRBD1. Germline CDR1 reads MDHEN; CDR2 reads SYDVKM. J was trimmed by 1 base and V by 2 bases; bases with no gene match: 18. The CDR3 is 21 amino acids. The CDR3 coding sequence is TGTGCCAGCAGTTTACGACATCGGGACAGGGTCTCTAGTAAGGCCAAAAACATTCAGTACTTC. It specifies CASSLRHRDRVSSKAKNIQYF. Looking up the rest from reference TRBV28 and TRBJ2-4 gives the full variable domain: DVKVTQSSRYLVKRTGEKVFLECVQDMDHENMFWYRQDPGLGLRLIYFSYDVKMKEKGDIPEGYSVSREKKERFSLILESASTNQTSMYLCASSLRHRDRVSSKAKNIQYFGAGTRLSVL.

The chain employs TRBV7-8 and TRBJ2-2; unclear D gene. The V and J ends lost 5 bases and 2 bases respectively, with 12 bases between them. CDR1 SGHVS and CDR2 FQNEAQ come from the germline V gene. This CDR3 has 15 amino acids. The CDR3 here is CASSERRVNTGELFF. CDR3 nucleotides: TGTGCCAGCAGCGAAAGACGGGTTAACACCGGGGAGCTGTTTTTT. Variable domain in full (rest from reference TRBV7-8 and TRBJ2-2): GAGVSQSPRYKVAKRGQDVALRCDPISGHVSLFWYQQALGQGPEFLTYFQNEAQLDKSGLPSDRFFAERPEGSVSTLKIQRTQQEDSAVYLCASSERRVNTGELFFGEGSRLTVL.

This clone was seen more than once but under ten times. The J gene is TRBJ2-3, the V gene TRBV7-2, with 8 bases matching TRBD1. The trim removed 4 bases at V and 5 bases at J, leaving 5 bases unmatched. Per the germline V gene, CDR1 is SGHTA and CDR2 is FQGNSA. This CDR3 has 14 residues. The DNA of the CDR3 is TGTGCCAGCAGCTCGCAGGGGGCGGGAGATACGCAGTATTTT. It is translated as CASSSQGAGDTQYF.

The gene calls are TRBV29-1 and TRBJ2-5, with D perhaps matching TRBD1 (5 bases). Germline CDR1 SQVTM, CDR2 ANQGSEA. The CDR3 extends over 13 amino acids. The ends were cut back, 6 bases at V and 5 bases at J, with 16 bases in the middle. The CDR3 reads CSVQQAIGETQYF. The CDR3 DNA is TGCAGCGTCCAACAGGCGATAGGGGAGACCCAGTACTTC.

The gene calls are TRBV27 and TRBJ2-7, with 7 bases matching TRBD2. The CDR3 runs 13 residues. In germline, CDR1 is MNHEY, CDR2 SMNVEV (reference sequence). Trimming cost V 4 bases and J 6 bases; bases outside gene matches: 6. CDR3 loop: CASSWGGISEQYF. The CDR3, as DNA: TGTGCCAGCAGTTGGGGGGGGATTTCCGAGCAGTACTTC.

The genes are TRBV18 and TRBJ2-1; D may be TRBD2 (5 bases). In germline, CDR1 is KGHSH, CDR2 LQKENI. The CDR3 runs to 16 residues. Trimming stripped 5 bases from V and 0 bases from J, with 14 bases between. The CDR3: CASSSYPSGSYNEQFF. The CDR3 nucleotides are TGTGCCAGCTCATCCTATCCCAGCGGCTCCTACAATGAGCAGTTCTTC.

The chain employs TRBV5-8 and TRBJ2-5, with 7 bases that match TRBD2. There are 16 residues in the CDR3. V dropped 2 bases and J dropped 1; count of bases not matched to a gene: 8. Per germline, CDR1 SGHTS and CDR2 YDEGEE. The CDR3 nucleotides read TGTGCCAGCAGCTTTGGGGGGGGAGGAGGCCAAGAGACCCAGTACTTC. Its protein product is CASSFGGGGGQETQYF. The whole variable domain, remainder taken from reference TRBV5-8 and TRBJ2-5, is EAGVTQSPTHLIKTRGQQATLRCSPISGHTSVYWYQQALGLGLQFLLWYDEGEERNRGNFPPRFSGRQFPNYSSELNVNALELEDSALYLCASSFGGGGGQETQYFGPGTRLLVL.

The chain has TRBV15 and TRBJ2-7; 14 bases fit TRBD2. This CDR3 has 15 amino acids. V was pared by 5 bases and J by 4 bases, with 4 bases of the junction left unmatched. The germline gives CDR1 LNHNV, CDR2 YYDKDF (reference sequence). In DNA, the CDR3 is TGTGCCACCAGCTCGGGACTAGCGGGAGCATACGAGCAGTACTTC. Translation: CATSSGLAGAYEQYF.

This chain joins TRBV7-9 and TRBJ2-3, with a weak D call TRBD2 (6 bases). V shed 2 bases and J shed 1 base, with 13 bases lying between them. Germline loops: CDR1 SEHNR, CDR2 FQNEAQ (reference sequence). There are 16 residues in the CDR3. The CDR3 region has the DNA TGTGCCAGCAGCTTACCAGAGGGACTTCGCACAGATACGCAGTATTTT. Protein sequence: CASSLPEGLRTDTQYF.

This clone was found a few times. The chain carries TRBV5-4 and TRBJ1-3, with D possibly TRBD1 on 5 matching bases. The V gene lost 0 bases and the J gene lost 0 bases, with 10 bases spanning the gap. CDR3 size: 16 residues. Germline V gives CDR1 SGHNT, CDR2 YYREEE (reference sequence). The CDR3 DNA is TGTGCCAGCAGCTTGGACGGGGGGAGCTCTGGAAACACCATATATTTT. Protein: CASSLDGGSSGNTIYF.

The chain employs TRBV5-6 and TRBJ2-5; D is uncertain. Germline loops: CDR1 SGHDT, CDR2 YYEEEE. This CDR3 has 13 amino acids. V shed 3 bases and J shed 5 bases, with 11 bases lying between them. In nucleotides, the CDR3 is TGTGCCAGCAGCTATGACATAGGTGAGACCCAGTACTTC. As protein: CASSYDIGETQYF.

The V and J genes are TRBV5-4 and TRBJ2-7; no clear D. Germline loops: CDR1 SGHNT, CDR2 YYREEE (reference sequence). The CDR3 length is 15 residues. V lost 0 bases, J lost 0 bases, and 10 bases lay in between. The CDR3: CASSLGVLSSYEQYF. The CDR3 DNA reads TGTGCCAGCAGCTTGGGAGTACTTAGCTCCTACGAGCAGTACTTC.

J is TRBJ2-1 and V is TRBV29-1; 7 bases are shared with TRBD2. The CDR3 has 13 residues. Per germline, CDR1 SQVTM and CDR2 ANQGSEA. V dropped 4 bases and J dropped 7; count of bases not matched to a gene: 7. CDR3 nucleotides: TGCAGCGTTGCCTCGACTAGCAGTAATGAGCAGTTCTTC. This sequence encodes CSVASTSSNEQFF.

The V call is TRBV5-4, the J call TRBJ2-5; 8 bases are shared with TRBD1. Judging by the DNA end, TRBJ2-7 fits better; the J call may be wrong. The CDR3 totals 13 residues. Germline V gene lookup returns CDR1 SGHNT and CDR2 YYREEE (reference sequence). The CDR3 DNA follows: TGTGCCAGCAGCCCCGACAGGGGTTACGAGCAGTACTTC. Its protein product is CASSPDRGYEQYF.

This clone was picked up one time. The rearrangement joins TRBV5-1 to TRBJ2-5; 11 bases are a match to TRBD2. Per germline, CDR1 SGHRS and CDR2 YFSETQ. CDR3 size: 15 residues. The J segment lost 4 bases and the V segment lost 0 bases, leaving 2 bases of the junction unmatched. CDR3 in amino acids: CASSLVSGRGETQYF. In nucleotides, the CDR3 is TGCGCCAGCAGCTTGGTTAGCGGGAGGGGAGAGACCCAGTACTTC.